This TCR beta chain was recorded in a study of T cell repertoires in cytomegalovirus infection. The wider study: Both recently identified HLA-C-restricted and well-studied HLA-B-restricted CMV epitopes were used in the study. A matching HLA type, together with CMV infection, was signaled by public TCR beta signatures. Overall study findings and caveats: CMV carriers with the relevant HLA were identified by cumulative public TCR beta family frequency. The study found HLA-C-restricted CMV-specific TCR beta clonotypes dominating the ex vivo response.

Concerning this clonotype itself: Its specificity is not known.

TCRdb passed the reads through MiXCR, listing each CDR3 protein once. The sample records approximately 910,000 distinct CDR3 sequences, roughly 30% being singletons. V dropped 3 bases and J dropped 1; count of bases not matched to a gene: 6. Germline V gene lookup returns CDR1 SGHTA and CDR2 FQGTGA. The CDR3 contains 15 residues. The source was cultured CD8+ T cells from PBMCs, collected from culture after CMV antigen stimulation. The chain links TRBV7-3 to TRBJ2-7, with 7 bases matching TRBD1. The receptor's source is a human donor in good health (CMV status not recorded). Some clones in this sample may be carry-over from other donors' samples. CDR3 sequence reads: CASSFRQGVSYEQYF. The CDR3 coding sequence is TGTGCCAGCAGCTTTCGACAGGGAGTTTCCTACGAGCAGTACTTC.